Below, one T cell receptor (beta chain) is given with its context. Some clones are missing from TCRdb's copy, which holds only in-frame ones; the method was immunoSEQ multiplex PCR. The table records some 260,000 clones, around 88% of them present only once. The data stem from a study of blood T cell repertoires in COVID-19. Study overall: COVID-19 samples collected from the United States, Italy and Spain covered acute and convalescent phases. T cells, B-cell-depleted T cells, or PBMCs provided the cDNA or gDNA that served as material.

Per the germline V gene, CDR1 is SEHNR and CDR2 is FQNEAQ (reference sequence). Germline trimming cut 4 bases from V and 2 bases from J; bases unmatched to any gene: 9. The CDR3 is 16 amino acids. The chain couples TRBV7-9 to TRBJ2-7; 9 positions match TRBD2. The origin of this receptor is an older man with acute or convalescent COVID-19. The sequencing input was peripheral blood. The CDR3 bases are TGTGCCAGCAGCTCCTTGCTAGCGGGACACCCCTACGAGCAGTACTTC. The encoded protein is CASSSLLAGHPYEQYF.